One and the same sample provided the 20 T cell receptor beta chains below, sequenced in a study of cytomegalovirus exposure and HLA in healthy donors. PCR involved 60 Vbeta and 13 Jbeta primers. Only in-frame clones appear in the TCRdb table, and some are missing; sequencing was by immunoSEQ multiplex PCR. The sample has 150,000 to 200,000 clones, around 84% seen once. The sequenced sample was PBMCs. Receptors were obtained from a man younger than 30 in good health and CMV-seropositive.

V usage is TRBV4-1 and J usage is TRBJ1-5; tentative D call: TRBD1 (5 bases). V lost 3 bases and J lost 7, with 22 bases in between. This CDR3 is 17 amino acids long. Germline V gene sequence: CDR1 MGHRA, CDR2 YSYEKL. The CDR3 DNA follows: TGCGCCAGCAGCCACCCCTCCGGTGTAGGGGTTAGGCAGCCCCAGCATTTT. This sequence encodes CASSHPSGVGVRQPQHF.

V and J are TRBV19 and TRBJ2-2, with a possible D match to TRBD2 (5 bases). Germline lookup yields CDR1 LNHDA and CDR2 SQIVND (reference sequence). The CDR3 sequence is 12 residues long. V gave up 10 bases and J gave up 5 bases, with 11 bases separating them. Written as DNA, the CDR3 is TGTGCCACCAAACTAGTTACCGGGGAGCTGTTTTTT. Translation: CATKLVTGELFF.

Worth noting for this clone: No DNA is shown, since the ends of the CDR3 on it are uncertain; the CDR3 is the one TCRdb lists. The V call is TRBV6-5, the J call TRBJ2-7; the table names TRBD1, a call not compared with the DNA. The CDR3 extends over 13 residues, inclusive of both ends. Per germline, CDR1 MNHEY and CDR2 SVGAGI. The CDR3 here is CASSSSTGSEQYF.

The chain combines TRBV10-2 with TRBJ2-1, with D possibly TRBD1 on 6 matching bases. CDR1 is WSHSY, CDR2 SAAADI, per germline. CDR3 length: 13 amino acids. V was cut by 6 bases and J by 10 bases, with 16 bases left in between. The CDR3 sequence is CASSATGSREQFF. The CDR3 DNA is TGCGCCAGCAGCGCCACAGGGAGTCGGGAGCAGTTCTTC.

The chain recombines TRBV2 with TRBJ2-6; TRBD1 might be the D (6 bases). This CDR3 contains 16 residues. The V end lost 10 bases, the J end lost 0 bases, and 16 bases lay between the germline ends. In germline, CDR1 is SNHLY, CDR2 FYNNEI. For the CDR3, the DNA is TGTGCCATTCGGACAGTCGGCGGCTCTGGGGCCAACGTCCTGACTTTC. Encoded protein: CAIRTVGGSGANVLTF.

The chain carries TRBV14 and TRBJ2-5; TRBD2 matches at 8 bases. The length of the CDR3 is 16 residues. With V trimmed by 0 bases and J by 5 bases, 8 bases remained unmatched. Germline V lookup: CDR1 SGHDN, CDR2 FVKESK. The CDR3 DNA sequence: TGTGCCAGCAGCCAAGATGCAGGGACTAGAGGCGAGACCCAGTACTTC. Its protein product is CASSQDAGTRGETQYF.

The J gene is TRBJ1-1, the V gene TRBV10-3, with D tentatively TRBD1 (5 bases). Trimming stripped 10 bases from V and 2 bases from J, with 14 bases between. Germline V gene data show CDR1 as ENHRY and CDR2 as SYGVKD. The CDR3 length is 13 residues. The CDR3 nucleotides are TGTGCCACCGGGGGAGAGGGAAACACTGAAGCTTTCTTT. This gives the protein CATGGEGNTEAFF.

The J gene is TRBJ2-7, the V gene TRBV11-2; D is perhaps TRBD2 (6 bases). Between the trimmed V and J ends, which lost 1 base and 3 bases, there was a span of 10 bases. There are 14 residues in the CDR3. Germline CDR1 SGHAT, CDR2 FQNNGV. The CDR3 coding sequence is TGTGCCAGCAGCTTAGTTACGGGGGACTACGAGCAGTACTTC. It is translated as CASSLVTGDYEQYF.

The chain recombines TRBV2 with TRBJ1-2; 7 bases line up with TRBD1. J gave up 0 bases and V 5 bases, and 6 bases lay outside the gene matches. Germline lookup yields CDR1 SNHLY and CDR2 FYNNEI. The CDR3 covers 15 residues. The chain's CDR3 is CASSYTGQANYGYTF. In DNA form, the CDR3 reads TGTGCCAGCAGTTATACAGGACAGGCTAACTATGGCTACACCTTC.

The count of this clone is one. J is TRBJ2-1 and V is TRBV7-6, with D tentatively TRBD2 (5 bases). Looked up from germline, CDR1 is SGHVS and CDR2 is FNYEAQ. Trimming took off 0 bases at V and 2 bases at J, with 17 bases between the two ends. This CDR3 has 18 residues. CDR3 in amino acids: CASSLARPGGGPYNEQFF. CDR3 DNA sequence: TGTGCCAGCAGCTTAGCCCGGCCCGGCGGAGGACCCTACAATGAGCAGTTCTTC.

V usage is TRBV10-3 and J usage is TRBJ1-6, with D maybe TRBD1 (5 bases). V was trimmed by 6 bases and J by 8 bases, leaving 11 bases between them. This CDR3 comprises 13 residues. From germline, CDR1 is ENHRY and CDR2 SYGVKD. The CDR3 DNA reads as TGTGCCATCAGGGGGCGCGAGGATTCACCCCTCCACTTT. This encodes CAIRGREDSPLHF.

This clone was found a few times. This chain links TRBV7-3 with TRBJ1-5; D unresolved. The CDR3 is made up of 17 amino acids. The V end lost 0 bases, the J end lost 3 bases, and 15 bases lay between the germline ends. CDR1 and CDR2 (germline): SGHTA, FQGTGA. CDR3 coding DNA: TGTGCCAGCAGCTTAACTGAGGCAGTCAATATCAATCAGCCCCAGCATTTT. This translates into CASSLTEAVNINQPQHF.

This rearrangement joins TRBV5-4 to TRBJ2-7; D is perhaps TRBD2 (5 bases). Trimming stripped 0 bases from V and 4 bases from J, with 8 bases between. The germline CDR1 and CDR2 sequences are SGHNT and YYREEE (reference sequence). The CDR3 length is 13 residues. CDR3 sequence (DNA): TGTGCCAGCAGCTTGGGGGGAGTTTACGAGCAGTACTTC. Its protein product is CASSLGGVYEQYF.

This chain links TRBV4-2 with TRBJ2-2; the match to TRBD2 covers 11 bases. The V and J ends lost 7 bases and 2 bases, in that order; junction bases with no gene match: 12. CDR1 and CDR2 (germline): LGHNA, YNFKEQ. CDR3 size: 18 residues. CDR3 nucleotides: TGTGCCAGCAACGGAAAGGCTAGCGGGGGGTCTAACACCGGGGAGCTGTTTTTT. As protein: CASNGKASGGSNTGELFF.

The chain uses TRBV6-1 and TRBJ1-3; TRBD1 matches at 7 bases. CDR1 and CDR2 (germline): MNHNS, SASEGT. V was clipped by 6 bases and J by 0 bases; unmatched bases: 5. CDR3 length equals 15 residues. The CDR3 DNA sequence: TGTGCCAGCAGGGGGGGACAGTCCTCTGGAAACACCATATATTTT. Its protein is CASRGGQSSGNTIYF.

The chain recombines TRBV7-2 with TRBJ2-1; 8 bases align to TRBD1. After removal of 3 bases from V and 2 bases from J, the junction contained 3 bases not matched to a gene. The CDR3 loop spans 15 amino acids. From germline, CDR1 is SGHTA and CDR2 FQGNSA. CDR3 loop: CASSFDRGTYNEQFF. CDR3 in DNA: TGTGCCAGCAGCTTCGACAGGGGTACCTACAATGAGCAGTTCTTC.

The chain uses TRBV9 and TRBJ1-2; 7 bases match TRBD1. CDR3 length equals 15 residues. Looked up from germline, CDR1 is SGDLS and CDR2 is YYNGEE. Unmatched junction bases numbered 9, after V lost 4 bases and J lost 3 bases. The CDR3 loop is CASSKTTGVYYGYTF. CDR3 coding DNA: TGTGCCAGCAGCAAGACAACAGGGGTGTACTATGGCTACACCTTC.

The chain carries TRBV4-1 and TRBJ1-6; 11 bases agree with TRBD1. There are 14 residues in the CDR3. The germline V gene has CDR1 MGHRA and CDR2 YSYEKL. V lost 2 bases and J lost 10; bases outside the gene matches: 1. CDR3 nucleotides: TGCGCCAGCAGCCAATGGACAGGGGGCTCACCCCTCCACTTT. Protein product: CASSQWTGGSPLHF.

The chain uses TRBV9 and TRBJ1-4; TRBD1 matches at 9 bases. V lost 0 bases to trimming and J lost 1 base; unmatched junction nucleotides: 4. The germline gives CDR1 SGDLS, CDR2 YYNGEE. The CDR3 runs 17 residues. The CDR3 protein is CASSVGQGVRTNEKLFF. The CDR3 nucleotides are TGTGCCAGCAGCGTAGGACAGGGGGTTCGAACTAATGAAAAACTGTTTTTT.

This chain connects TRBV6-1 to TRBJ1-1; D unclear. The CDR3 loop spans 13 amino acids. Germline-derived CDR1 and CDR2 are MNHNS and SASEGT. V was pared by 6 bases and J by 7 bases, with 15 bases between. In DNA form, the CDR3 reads TGTGCCAGCAGCAGAGACGGGATATTTGAAGCTTTCTTT. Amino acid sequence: CASSRDGIFEAFF.